Below, 18 T cell receptor beta chains from the same sample are listed, as sequenced in a study of blood T cell repertoires in COVID-19. Method: immunoSEQ multiplex PCR; TCRdb's copy keeps in-frame clones and lacks some. This sample has some 87,000 clones, with around 83% found just once. The sequenced material came from peripheral blood. These TCRs come from an elderly man with active or convalescent COVID-19.

This chain joins TRBV28 and TRBJ1-1, with D possibly TRBD1 on 5 matching bases. CDR1 MDHEN and CDR2 SYDVKM come from the germline V gene. This CDR3 contains 16 residues. Between the trimmed V and J ends, which lost 8 bases and 3 bases, there was a span of 22 bases. As DNA, the CDR3 is TGTGCCAGCCCTAACAGCAGGGTAATGTCGGACACTGAAGCTTTCTTT. Translation: CASPNSRVMSDTEAFF.

V and J are TRBV6-4 and TRBJ2-7; 7 bases line up with TRBD1. J gave up 2 bases and V 7 bases, and 11 bases lay outside the gene matches. This CDR3 region has 15 residues. Germline assignment: CDR1 MRHNA and CDR2 SNTAGT. The CDR3 region has the DNA TGTGCCAGCATTCCCGGGACAGTGCCTACCTACGAGCAGTACTTC. Translated, it gives CASIPGTVPTYEQYF.

The chain combines TRBV9 with TRBJ1-5, with D unclear. Per the germline V gene, CDR1 is SGDLS and CDR2 is YYNGEE. Deletions cut 3 bases from V and 9 bases from J, with 7 bases between. CDR3 length: 11 residues. CDR3 sequence (DNA): TGTGCCAGCAGCGAGATGGCGCCCCAGCATTTT. The encoded protein is CASSEMAPQHF.

V gene TRBV5-1 combines with J gene TRBJ1-2; D possibly corresponds to TRBD1 (6 bases). The V end lost 4 bases, the J end lost 8 bases, and 18 bases lay between the germline ends. CDR1 is SGHRS, CDR2 YFSETQ, per germline. This CDR3 has 14 amino acids. CDR3 coding DNA: TGCGCCAGCAGCAATGGACAGCCCGGGGGGGGCTACACCTTC. Amino acid sequence: CASSNGQPGGGYTF. The entire variable domain, with the rest obtained from reference TRBV5-1 and TRBJ1-2, is as follows: KAGVTQTPRYLIKTRGQQVTLSCSPISGHRSVSWYQQTPGQGLQFLFEYFSETQRNKGNFPGRFSGRQFSNSRSEMNVSTLELGDSALYLCASSNGQPGGGYTFGSGTRLTVV.

V usage is TRBV7-3 and J usage is TRBJ1-2, with a possible D match to TRBD1 (5 bases). V lost 0 bases and J lost 8, with 13 bases in between. Germline CDR1 and CDR2: SGHTA and FQGTGA. The CDR3 runs to 14 residues. The CDR3 loop reads CASSLTPTDQGYTF. CDR3 nucleotide sequence: TGTGCCAGCAGCTTAACCCCGACAGATCAGGGCTACACCTTC.

This chain links TRBV5-5 with TRBJ1-1; D unclear. Deletions cut 4 bases from V and 9 bases from J, with 10 bases between. From germline, CDR1 is SGHKS and CDR2 YYEKEE (reference sequence). This CDR3 is 11 amino acids long. The CDR3 DNA is TGTGCCAGCAGCCTCAACAGAAAAGCTTTCTTT. Protein: CASSLNRKAFF.

This chain connects TRBV5-8 to TRBJ2-3; 8 positions agree with TRBD2. This CDR3 is built from 14 residues. The V and J ends lost 1 base and 8 bases, in that order; junction bases with no gene match: 6. CDR1 is SGHTS, CDR2 YDEGEE, per germline. CDR3 region: CASSLRLASVTQYF. CDR3 DNA sequence: TGTGCCAGCAGCTTGCGACTAGCGAGTGTTACGCAGTATTTT.

CDR3 in DNA: TGCAGCGTTGACTCGCGGTTTTCATGGAACAATGAGCAGTTCTTC. Amino acids: CSVDSRFSWNNEQFF. The chain couples TRBV29-1 to TRBJ2-1; no clear D. The germline V gene has CDR1 SQVTM and CDR2 ANQGSEA. This CDR3 is built from 15 residues. V was cut by 3 bases and J by 5 bases, with 17 bases left in between.

The rearrangement joins TRBV7-8 to TRBJ1-5, with 9 bases aligning to TRBD1. The CDR3 is 15 residues long. The V gene's germline CDR1 is SGHVS and CDR2 FQNEAQ. J was trimmed by 3 bases and V by 5 bases; bases with no gene match: 5. This CDR3 reads CASSPRTGANQPQHF. DNA of the CDR3: TGTGCCAGCAGCCCACGGACAGGGGCCAATCAGCCCCAGCATTTT.

The rearrangement joins TRBV7-7 to TRBJ2-5, with 10 nucleotides matching TRBD2. Losses at the gene ends were 2 bases for V and 7 bases for J; bases not matched to a gene: 7. The germline CDR1 and CDR2 sequences are SSHAT and FNYEAQ (reference sequence). The CDR3 extends over 15 amino acids. DNA of the CDR3: TGTGCCAGCAGCTTAACTAGCGGGGTCCGAGGGACCCAGTACTTC. Amino acids: CASSLTSGVRGTQYF.

The chain has TRBV19 and TRBJ1-2; 8 nucleotides align to TRBD1. Trimming took 4 bases from V and 2 from J; bases not matched to a gene: 6. Germline V gene data show CDR1 as LNHDA and CDR2 as SQIVND (reference sequence). CDR3 size: 15 residues. The CDR3 region is CASSTGQATNYGYTF. CDR3 nucleotide sequence: TGTGCCAGTAGTACGGGACAGGCCACCAACTATGGCTACACCTTC.

This clone has just a few counts. The chain carries TRBV3-1 (or the pseudogene TRBV3-2) and TRBJ1-2, with a weak D call TRBD1 (6 bases). CDR3 size: 12 residues. In germline, CDR1 is LGHDT, CDR2 YNNKEL (reference sequence). V was trimmed by 5 bases and J by 4 bases, leaving 8 bases between them. The CDR3 loop is CASSTGIYGYTF. Written as DNA, the CDR3 is TGTGCCAGCAGCACAGGGATCTATGGCTACACCTTC.

This clone turned up a few times. The V gene is TRBV12-3 or TRBV12-4, the J gene TRBJ1-5; the D gene is possibly TRBD1 (5 bases). Trimming removed 7 bases from V and 5 bases from J, with 9 bases in between. The CDR3 spans 12 residues. Written as DNA, the CDR3 is TGTGCCAGCAATCGGGGGGATCAGCCCCAGCATTTT. Amino acids: CASNRGDQPQHF.

V is TRBV3-1 (or the pseudogene TRBV3-2) and J is TRBJ1-2; maybe TRBD1 (5 bases). The germline V gene has CDR1 LGHDT and CDR2 YNNKEL (reference sequence). The length of the CDR3 is 13 residues. V dropped 7 bases and J dropped 4 bases, with 13 bases sitting between them. Here the CDR3 DNA reads TGTGCCAGCAACGGGGGGGGGATCTATGGCTACACCTTC. Encoded protein: CASNGGGIYGYTF.

A single count supports this clone. The V and J genes are TRBV5-1 and TRBJ1-1; D is undetermined. The germline gives CDR1 SGHRS, CDR2 YFSETQ. The CDR3 covers 14 residues. The germline V and J ends were trimmed by 0 bases and 0 bases, with 6 bases remaining between them. CDR3 protein: CASSLGELNTEAFF. The CDR3, as DNA: TGCGCCAGCAGCTTGGGTGAGCTGAACACTGAAGCTTTCTTT.

The chain employs TRBV7-3 and TRBJ2-6, with D possibly being TRBD1 (6 bases). This CDR3 region has 17 residues. Per germline, CDR1 SGHTA and CDR2 FQGTGA. The V end was cut by 2 bases, the J end by 3 bases, with 14 bases between. CDR3 bases: TGTGCCAGCAGCTTAGGGCTGGGGGCAGGTGGGGCCAACGTCCTGACTTTC. Its translation: CASSLGLGAGGANVLTF.

J is TRBJ2-5 and V is TRBV7-9; weak D call: TRBD2 (6 bases). The germline V gene encodes CDR1 SEHNR and CDR2 FQNEAQ (reference sequence). Trimming removed 5 bases from V and 5 bases from J, with 12 bases in between. CDR3 length: 13 amino acids. CDR3 residues: CASSSSGRETQYF. CDR3 bases: TGTGCCAGCAGCAGCTCGGGGAGGGAGACCCAGTACTTC.

Turning to this clone: The sample holds other DNA sequences that translate to the same CDR3. The CDR3 sequence: CASSPGQGDEQYF. The CDR3 DNA reads as TGTGCCAGCTCACCGGGACAGGGTGACGAGCAGTACTTC. The chain couples TRBV18 to TRBJ2-7; TRBD1 matches 9 bases. V dropped 3 bases and J dropped 5; count of bases not matched to a gene: 2. Germline values: CDR1 KGHSH, CDR2 LQKENI. This CDR3 has 13 amino acids.